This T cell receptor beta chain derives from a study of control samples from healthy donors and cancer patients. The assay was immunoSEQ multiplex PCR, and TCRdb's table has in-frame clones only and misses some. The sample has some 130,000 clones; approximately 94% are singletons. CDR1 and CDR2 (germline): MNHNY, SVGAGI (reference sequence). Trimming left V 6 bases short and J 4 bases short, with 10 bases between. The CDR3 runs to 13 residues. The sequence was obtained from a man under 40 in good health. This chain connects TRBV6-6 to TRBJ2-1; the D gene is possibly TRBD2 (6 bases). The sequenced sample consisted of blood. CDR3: CASSQGLYNEQFF. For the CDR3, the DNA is TGTGCCAGCAGCCAGGGACTGTACAATGAGCAGTTCTTC.